Listed below are T cell receptor beta chains from one sample, sequenced in a study of OX40 agonist ivuxolimab in advanced cancers. Some clones are missing from TCRdb's copy, which holds only in-frame ones; the method was immunoSEQ multiplex PCR. The sample shows about 69,000 clones, roughly 90% of them seen only once. The sample was CD4+ or CD8+ T cells sorted from blood, taken in a trial of the OX40 agonist ivuxolimab. These receptors all stem from an adult with an advanced solid tumor such as melanoma, head and neck, liver or kidney cancer. CDR3s include the opening cysteine and the closing phenylalanine or tryptophan. A D gene is named only where the DNA matches it firmly. The listing skips clone size in some rows; elsewhere it reads once, few, many or a size class.

d_gene,v_gene,j_gene,abundance,CDR3nt,CDR3aa
-,TRBV11-2,TRBJ2-3,-,TGTGCCAGCAGCCTCCTCGGGGATACGCAGTATTTT,CASSLLGDTQYF
-,TRBV28,TRBJ2-2,-,TGTGCCAGCAGTTTAAAGACCGGGGAGCTGTTTTTT,CASSLKTGELFF
-,TRBV4-3,TRBJ2-3,-,TGCGCCAGCAGCTTGGAGCTTGGCGGAGATACGCAGTATTTT,CASSLELGGDTQYF
-,TRBV5-1,TRBJ2-1,-,TGCGCCAGCAGCTTGGGGGACGCCTACAATGAGCAGTTCTTC,CASSLGDAYNEQFF
-,TRBV4-2,TRBJ1-4,once,TGTGCCAGCAGCCAAGGGGATGAAGCGAGCGTAAAACTGTTTTTT,CASSQGDEASVKLFF
-,TRBV9,TRBJ2-7,-,TGTGCCAGCAGCGACGGAGGATCCTACGAGCAGTACTTC,CASSDGGSYEQYF
TRBD2,TRBV11-2,TRBJ2-1,-,TGTGCCAGCAGCCGTGCCGGGACTAGGGACAATGAGCAGTTCTTC,CASSRAGTRDNEQFF
-,TRBV6-4,TRBJ2-7,once,TGTGCCAGCAGCCACCCACAGGATCGGGTCTACGAGCAGTACTTC,CASSHPQDRVYEQYF
TRBD2,TRBV18,TRBJ2-3,-,TGTGCCAGCTCTAAGCTAGCGGAGACCACAGATACGCAGTATTTT,CASSKLAETTDTQYF
TRBD1,TRBV6-5,TRBJ2-7,-,TGTGCCAGCAGCATCCGACAGGGGAAGATCAACGAGCAGTACTTC,CASSIRQGKINEQYF
-,TRBV9,TRBJ2-3,once,TGTGCCAGCAGCGTTGGGGGCCGCACAGATACGCAGTATTTT,CASSVGGRTDTQYF
-,TRBV7-2,TRBJ2-3,-,TGTGCCAGCAGCCAAAGCGGAGATACGCAGTATTTT,CASSQSGDTQYF
-,TRBV14,TRBJ2-2,-,TGTGCCAGCAGCCAATATCGGGACGCTACCGGGGAGCTGTTTTTT,CASSQYRDATGELFF
TRBD2,TRBV7-2,TRBJ2-1,-,TGTGCCAGCCTAAGCGGGAGGGTTTCCTACAATGAGCAGTTCTTC,CASLSGRVSYNEQFF
-,TRBV27,TRBJ1-1,-,TGTGCCAGCAGTTTATCTGGTATCGCTGAAGCTTTCTTT,CASSLSGIAEAFF
-,TRBV7-2,TRBJ2-6,-,TGTGCCAGCAGCCCCCGACAGGGACTCCACTGGGCGGGGGCCAACGTCCTGACTTTC,CASSPRQGLHWAGANVLTF
-,TRBV11-2,TRBJ2-2,-,TGTGCCAGCGTCCGGGATCGCACCGGGGAGCTGTTTTTT,CASVRDRTGELFF
-,TRBV28,TRBJ2-2,-,TGTGCCAGCACGACACCGAACACCGGGGAGCTGTTTTTT,CASTTPNTGELFF
-,TRBV6-6,TRBJ2-3,-,TGTGCCAGCAGTTTACTAGCAGATACGCAGTATTTT,CASSLLADTQYF
-,TRBV6-1,TRBJ1-1,-,TGTGCCAGCAGGGACTGGTACACTGAAGCTTTCTTT,CASRDWYTEAFF
TRBD1,TRBV7-6,TRBJ1-1,-,TGTGCCAGCAGTCTACGGACAGGGGAAGCTTTCTTT,CASSLRTGEAFF
TRBD2,TRBV7-2,TRBJ2-1,-,TGTGCCAGCGCCCCGGAGAGCGGGAAATACAATGAGCAGTTCTTC,CASAPESGKYNEQFF
TRBD2,TRBV10-3,TRBJ2-6,-,TGTGCCATCAGTAGACTAGCGGGGAACTCTGGGGCCAACGTCCTGACTTTC,CAISRLAGNSGANVLTF
TRBD1,TRBV5-8,TRBJ1-5,-,TGTGCCAGCAGCGGCCGGGACAGGGGGTATCAGCCCCAGCATTTT,CASSGRDRGYQPQHF
-,TRBV19,TRBJ2-3,-,TGTGCCAGTAGTACCATAGATACGCAGTATTTT,CASSTIDTQYF
-,TRBV7-9,TRBJ1-2,-,TGTGCCAGCAGCCGGGGGGCAGGCAGAGATAACTATGGCTACACCTTC,CASSRGAGRDNYGYTF